This T cell receptor beta chain came from a study of T cells in Graves' hyperthyroidism and ophthalmopathy (dated by TCRdb to the late 2010s). In the study overall: Peripheral blood was sampled at the time of initial diagnosis, prior to any treatment. The 75 to 100 discovery patients were randomly split 7:3 into training and test sets. TCR Vbeta CDR3 sequencing of 130 to 150 peripheral blood samples (43 ophthalmopathy, around 80 hyperthyroidism and roughly 17 progressor patients) is reported in the paper. To identify TCR V-J signatures that set the groups apart, the researchers used a discovery cohort of 95 to 100 patients, made up of fewer than 50 with Graves' ophthalmopathy and about 60 with stable Graves' hyperthyroidism. Prospective prediction of ophthalmopathy was tested in an independent validation cohort of approximately 18 hyperthyroidism patients and around 16 patients who later progressed to ophthalmopathy. In about 6 Graves' hyperthyroidism patients, the study also compared T-cell repertoires from thyroid tissue with T-cell repertoires from blood. After blood sampling, hyperthyroidism patients were treated with methimazole at a starting dose of 30 mg daily, and ophthalmopathy patients were treated with high-dose intravenous methylprednisolone. Study-level results and caveats: Ophthalmopathy was separated from stable hyperthyroidism by a 13 V-J signature model, with just over 85% sensitivity and 81% to 82% specificity obtained in cross-validation and 80%/75% obtained in testing. No statistical method was used to fix the sample size in advance, and group allocation was not hidden from the investigators. Most expanded thyroid clonotypes (frequency above 0.001) were also found in blood, which suggests that blood repertoires may mirror thyroid immune responses. In validation, the model predicted progression to ophthalmopathy with over 65% sensitivity and roughly 75% specificity, a median of 6.5 months before onset.

Concerning this clonotype itself: Its antigen is not yet known. Base qualities are not provided; no much larger clone lies one nucleotide away.

There are 14 amino acids in the CDR3, from cysteine to phenylalanine inclusive. Here the CDR3 DNA is all that survives: 42 bases in frame from base 1. V is clipped by 4 bases and J by 10 bases, and the sequence between their germline boundaries is 15 bases long. The germline V gene gives CDR1 as SGHTS and CDR2 as YDEGEE. Amplification of TCR beta CDR3 regions was carried out from RNA transcripts. The first round of RT-PCR for the TCR CDR3 was performed with the HTBI primer set and the Qiagen OneStep RT-PCR kit. Libraries were constructed in a second round of multiplex PCR, after which size selection and purification were performed. The libraries were sequenced on an Illumina HiSeq2000 using paired-end 100 bp reads. The original pipeline was this. SOAPnuke was used to process the raw data, with reads discarded if the reads contained adapters or uncalled bases, had a mean Phred below 15, or lacked an exact constant-primer or identifier match. High-quality paired reads were merged with COPE v1.2.5, and unique nucleotide sequences were defined as clonotypes. Clonotypes were aligned to IMGT TRBV, TRBD and TRBJ reference segments using MiTCR v1.1. Analysis was restricted to V-J combinations with a frequency above 0.0001, which covered 99.2% of repertoires. A TCS score was defined as the ratio of F50 (clonal expansion) to E x V (chaos), with BLOSUM62-based TCRdist applied between CDR3 peptides within each V-J. Welch's t-statistics and random forest reduced 450 to 600 V-J features to 13, which were used in a naive Bayes classifier (R e1071). TCRdb itself trimmed the public reads at Q25 with fastp, ran MiXCR and retained productive beta chains. All rows with the same CDR3 protein become a single entry with the most common DNA and genes. These V and J calls rely on TCRdb rather than the paper's analysis. In this sample the table shows around 600,000 distinct CDR3 sequences, approximately 15% of which occur a single time. 7.1% of the sample is held by the ten biggest clonotypes.

Ophthalmopathy patients had moderately to severely active disease, Clinical Activity Score of at least 3, NOSPECS grade of at least 4, and duration under 3 months. The study excluded patients with uncontrolled infections, other autoimmune diseases, pregnancy or lactation. Diagnoses were based on clinical symptoms, serum thyroxine and TRAb, thyroid ultrasound and orbital computed tomography. PBMCs were separated from 10 ml of fresh peripheral blood using Ficoll-Paque density gradient centrifugation. Trizol reagent was used to extract total RNA, and RNA quality was then checked on an Agilent 2100 Bioanalyzer.

Sequenced material: blood. The sequence joins TRBV5-8 to TRBJ1-6; the D gene is unclear. This TCR was recovered from a woman between 18 and 29 years old with Graves' ophthalmopathy. The DNA sequence is TGTGCCAGCAGCGCCTACTCTGGGCGGTCACCCCTCCACTTT. This sequence encodes CASSAYSGRSPLHF.